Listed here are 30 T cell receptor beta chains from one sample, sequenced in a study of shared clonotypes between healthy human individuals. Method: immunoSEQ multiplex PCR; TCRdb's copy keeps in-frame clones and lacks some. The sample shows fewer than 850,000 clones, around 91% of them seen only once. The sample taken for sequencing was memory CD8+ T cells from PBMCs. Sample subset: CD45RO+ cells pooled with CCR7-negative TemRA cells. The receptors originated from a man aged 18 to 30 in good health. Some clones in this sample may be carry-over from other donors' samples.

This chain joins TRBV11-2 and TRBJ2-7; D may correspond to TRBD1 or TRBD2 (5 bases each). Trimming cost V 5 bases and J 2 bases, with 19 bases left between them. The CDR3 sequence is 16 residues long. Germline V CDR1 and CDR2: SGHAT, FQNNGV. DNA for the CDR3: TGTGCCAGCAGCGTGTCTGCCCGGGGCAGGGCCTACGAGCAGTACTTC. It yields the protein CASSVSARGRAYEQYF.

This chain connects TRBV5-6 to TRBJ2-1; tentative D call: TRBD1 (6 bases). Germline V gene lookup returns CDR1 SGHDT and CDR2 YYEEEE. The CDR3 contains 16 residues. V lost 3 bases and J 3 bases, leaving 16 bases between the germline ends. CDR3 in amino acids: CASSWGGGWNYNEQFF. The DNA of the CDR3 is TGTGCCAGCAGCTGGGGTGGGGGCTGGAACTACAATGAGCAGTTCTTC.

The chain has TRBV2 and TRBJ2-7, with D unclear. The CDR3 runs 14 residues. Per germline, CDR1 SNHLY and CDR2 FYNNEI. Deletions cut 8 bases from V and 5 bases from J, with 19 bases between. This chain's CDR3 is CASCPASRSDEQYF. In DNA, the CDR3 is TGTGCCAGCTGCCCGGCCAGTCGGTCGGACGAGCAGTACTTC.

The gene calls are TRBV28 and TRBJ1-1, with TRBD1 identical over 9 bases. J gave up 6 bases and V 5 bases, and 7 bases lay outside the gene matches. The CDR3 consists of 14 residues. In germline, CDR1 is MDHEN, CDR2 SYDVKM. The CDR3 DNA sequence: TGTGCCAGCAGTCTGACCGGGACAGGGTCTGAAGCTTTCTTT. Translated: CASSLTGTGSEAFF.

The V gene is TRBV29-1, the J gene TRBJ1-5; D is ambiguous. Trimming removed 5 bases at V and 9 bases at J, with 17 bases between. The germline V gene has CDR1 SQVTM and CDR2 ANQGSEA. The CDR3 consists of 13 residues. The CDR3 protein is CSVREGGAGPQHF. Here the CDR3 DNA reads TGCAGCGTTCGGGAAGGCGGAGCGGGGCCCCAGCATTTT.

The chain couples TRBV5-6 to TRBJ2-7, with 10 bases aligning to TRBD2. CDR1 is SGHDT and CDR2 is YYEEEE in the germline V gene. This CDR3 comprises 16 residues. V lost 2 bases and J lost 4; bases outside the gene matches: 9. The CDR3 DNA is TGTGCCAGCAGCTTCTTAGCGGGGGGAAGTTATTACGAGCAGTACTTC. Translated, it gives CASSFLAGGSYYEQYF.

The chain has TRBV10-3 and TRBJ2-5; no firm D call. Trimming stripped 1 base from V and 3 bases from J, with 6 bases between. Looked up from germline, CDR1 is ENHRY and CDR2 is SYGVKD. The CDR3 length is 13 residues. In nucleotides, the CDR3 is TGTGCCATCAGTGAGTTCATGGAAGAGACCCAGTACTTC. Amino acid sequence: CAISEFMEETQYF.

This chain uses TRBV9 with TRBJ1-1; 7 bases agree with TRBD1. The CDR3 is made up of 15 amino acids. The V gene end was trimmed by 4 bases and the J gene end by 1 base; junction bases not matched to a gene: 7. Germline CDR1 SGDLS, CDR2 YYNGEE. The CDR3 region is CASSPTGTANTEAFF. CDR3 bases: TGTGCCAGCAGCCCAACCGGGACAGCGAACACTGAAGCTTTCTTT. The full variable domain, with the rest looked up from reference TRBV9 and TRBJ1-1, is DSGVTQTPKHLITATGQRVTLRCSPRSGDLSVYWYQQSLDQGLQFLIQYYNGEERAKGNILERFSAQQFPDLHSELNLSSLELGDSALYFCASSPTGTANTEAFFGQGTRLTVV.

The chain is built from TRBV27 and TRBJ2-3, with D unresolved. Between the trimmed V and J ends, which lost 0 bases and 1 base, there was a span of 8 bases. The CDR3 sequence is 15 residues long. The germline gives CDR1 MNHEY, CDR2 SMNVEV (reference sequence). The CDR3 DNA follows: TGTGCCAGCAGTTTATCGAGCTGGGGCACAGATACGCAGTATTTT. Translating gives CASSLSSWGTDTQYF.

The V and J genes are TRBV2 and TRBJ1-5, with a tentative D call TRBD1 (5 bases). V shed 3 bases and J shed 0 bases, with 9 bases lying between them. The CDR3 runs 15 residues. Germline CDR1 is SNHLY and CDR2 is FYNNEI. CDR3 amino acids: CASSERGNSNQPQHF. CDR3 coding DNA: TGTGCCAGCAGTGAGAGGGGCAATAGCAATCAGCCCCAGCATTTT. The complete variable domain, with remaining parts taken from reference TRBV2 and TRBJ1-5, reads EPEVTQTPSHQVTQMGQEVILRCVPISNHLYFYWYRQILGQKVEFLVSFYNNEISEKSEIFDDQFSVERPDGSNFTLKIRSTKLEDSAMYFCASSERGNSNQPQHFGDGTRLSIL.

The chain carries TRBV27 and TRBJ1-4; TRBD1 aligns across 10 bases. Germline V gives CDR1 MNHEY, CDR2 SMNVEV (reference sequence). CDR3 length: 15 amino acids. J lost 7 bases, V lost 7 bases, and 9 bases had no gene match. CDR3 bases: TGTGCCAGCACCCCCGCGTGGACAGGGGGTGAAAAACTGTTTTTT. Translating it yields CASTPAWTGGEKLFF.

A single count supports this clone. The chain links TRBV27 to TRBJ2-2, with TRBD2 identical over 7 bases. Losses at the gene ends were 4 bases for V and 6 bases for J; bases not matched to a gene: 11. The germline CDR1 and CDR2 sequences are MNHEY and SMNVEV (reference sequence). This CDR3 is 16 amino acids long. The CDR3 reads CASSSSSGRRAGELFF. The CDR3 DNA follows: TGTGCCAGCAGTTCCTCTAGCGGCCGGCGGGCCGGGGAGCTGTTTTTT.

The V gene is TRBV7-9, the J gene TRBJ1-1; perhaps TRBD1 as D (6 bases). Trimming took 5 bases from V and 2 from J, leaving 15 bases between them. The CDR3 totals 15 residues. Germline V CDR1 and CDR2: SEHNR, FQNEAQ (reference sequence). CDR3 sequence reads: CASSTPTGGNTEAFF. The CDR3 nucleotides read TGTGCCAGCAGCACGCCGACGGGGGGCAACACTGAAGCTTTCTTT. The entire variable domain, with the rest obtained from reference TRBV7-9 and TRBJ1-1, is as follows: DTGVSQNPRHKITKRGQNVTFRCDPISEHNRLYWYRQTLGQGPEFLTYFQNEAQLEKSRLLSDRFSAERPKGSFSTLEIQRTEQGDSAMYLCASSTPTGGNTEAFFGQGTRLTVV.

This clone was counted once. The CDR3 sequence is CASSKDNSYNEQFF. CDR3 coding DNA: TGTGCCAGTAGTAAGGATAACTCCTACAATGAGCAGTTCTTC. The chain has TRBV19 and TRBJ2-1; D unresolved. The CDR3 spans 14 residues. Germline V CDR1 and CDR2: LNHDA, SQIVND (reference sequence). Deletions cut 4 bases from V and 0 bases from J, with 7 bases between.

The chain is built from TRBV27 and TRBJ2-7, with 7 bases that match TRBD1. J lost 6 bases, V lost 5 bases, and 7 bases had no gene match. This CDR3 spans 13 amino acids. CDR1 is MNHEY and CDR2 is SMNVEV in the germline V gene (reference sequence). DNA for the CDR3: TGTGCCAGCAGTACTCAGACAGGGCTCGAGCAGTACTTC. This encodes CASSTQTGLEQYF.

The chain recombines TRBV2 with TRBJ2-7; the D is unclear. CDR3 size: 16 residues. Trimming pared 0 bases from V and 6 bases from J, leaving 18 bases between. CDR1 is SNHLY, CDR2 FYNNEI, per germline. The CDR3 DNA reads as TGTGCCAGCAGTGAAGCTTCCGGCCGGAGTCTAGGCGAGCAGTACTTC. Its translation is CASSEASGRSLGEQYF.

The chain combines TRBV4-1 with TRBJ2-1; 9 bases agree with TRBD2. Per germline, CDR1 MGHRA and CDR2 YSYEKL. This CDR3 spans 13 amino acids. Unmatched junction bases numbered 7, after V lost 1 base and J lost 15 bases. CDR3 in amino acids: CASSQVVLAGRFF. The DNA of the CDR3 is TGCGCCAGCAGCCAAGTGGTTCTAGCGGGAAGGTTCTTC.

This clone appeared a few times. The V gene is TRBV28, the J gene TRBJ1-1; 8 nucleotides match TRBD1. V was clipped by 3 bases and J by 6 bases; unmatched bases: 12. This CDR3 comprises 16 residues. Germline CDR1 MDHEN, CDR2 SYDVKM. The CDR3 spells CASSFIRQQGAPEAFF. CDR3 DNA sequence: TGTGCCAGCAGTTTTATCCGTCAGCAGGGGGCACCTGAAGCTTTCTTT.

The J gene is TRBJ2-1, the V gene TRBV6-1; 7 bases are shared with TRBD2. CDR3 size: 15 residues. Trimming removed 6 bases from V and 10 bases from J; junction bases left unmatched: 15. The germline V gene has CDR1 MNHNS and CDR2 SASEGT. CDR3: CASRGGRRVAEEQFF. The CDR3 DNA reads TGTGCCAGCAGGGGCGGGAGACGGGTTGCGGAGGAGCAGTTCTTC.

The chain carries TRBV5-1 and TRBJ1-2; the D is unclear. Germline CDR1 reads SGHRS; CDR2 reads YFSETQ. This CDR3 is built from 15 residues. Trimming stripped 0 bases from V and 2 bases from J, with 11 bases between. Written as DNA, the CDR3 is TGCGCCAGCAGCTTGGATCTGTTGGGCAACTATGGCTACACCTTC. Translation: CASSLDLLGNYGYTF.

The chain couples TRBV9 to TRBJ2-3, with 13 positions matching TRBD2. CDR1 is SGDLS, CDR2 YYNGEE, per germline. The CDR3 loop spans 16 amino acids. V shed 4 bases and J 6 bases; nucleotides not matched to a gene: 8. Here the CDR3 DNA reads TGTGCCAGCAGCTCAGGACTAGCGGGAGCCGATGATACGCAGTATTTT. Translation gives CASSSGLAGADDTQYF.

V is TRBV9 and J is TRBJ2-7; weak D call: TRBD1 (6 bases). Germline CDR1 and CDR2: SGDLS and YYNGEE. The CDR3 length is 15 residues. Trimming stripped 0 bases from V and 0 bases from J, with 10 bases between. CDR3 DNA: TGTGCCAGCAGCGTAGTACCGGACAGCTCCTACGAGCAGTACTTC. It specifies CASSVVPDSSYEQYF.

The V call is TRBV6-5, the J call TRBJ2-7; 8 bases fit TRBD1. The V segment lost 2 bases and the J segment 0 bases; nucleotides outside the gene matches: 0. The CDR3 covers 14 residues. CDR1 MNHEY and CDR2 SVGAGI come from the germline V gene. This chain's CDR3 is CASSYDRGSYEQYF. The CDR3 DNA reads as TGTGCCAGCAGTTACGACAGGGGCTCCTACGAGCAGTACTTC.

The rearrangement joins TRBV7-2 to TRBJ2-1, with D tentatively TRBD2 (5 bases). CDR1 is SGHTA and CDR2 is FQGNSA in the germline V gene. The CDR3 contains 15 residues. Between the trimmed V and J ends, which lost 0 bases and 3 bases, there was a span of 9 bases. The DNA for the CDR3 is TGTGCCAGCAGCTTAGCCGGGATTGGCTACAATGAGCAGTTCTTC. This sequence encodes CASSLAGIGYNEQFF.

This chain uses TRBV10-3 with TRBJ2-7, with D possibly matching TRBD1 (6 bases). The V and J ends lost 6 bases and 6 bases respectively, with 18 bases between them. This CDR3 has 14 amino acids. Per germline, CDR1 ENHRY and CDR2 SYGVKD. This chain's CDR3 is CAIRDRDKQGEQYF. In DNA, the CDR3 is TGTGCCATCAGGGATCGGGACAAGCAGGGCGAGCAGTACTTC.

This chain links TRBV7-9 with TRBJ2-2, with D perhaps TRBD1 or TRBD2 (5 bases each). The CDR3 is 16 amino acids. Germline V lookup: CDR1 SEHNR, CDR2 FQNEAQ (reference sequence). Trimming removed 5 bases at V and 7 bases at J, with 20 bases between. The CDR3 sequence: CASSTVSGQGGGELFF. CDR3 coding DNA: TGTGCCAGCAGCACTGTCAGCGGCCAGGGTGGCGGGGAGCTGTTTTTT.

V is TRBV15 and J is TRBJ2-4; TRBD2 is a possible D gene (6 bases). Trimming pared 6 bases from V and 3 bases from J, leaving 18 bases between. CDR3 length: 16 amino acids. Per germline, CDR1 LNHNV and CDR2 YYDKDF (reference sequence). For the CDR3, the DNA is TGTGCCACCAGGAAGTTAGGAGGGGCAAGCAAAAACATTCAGTACTTC. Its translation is CATRKLGGASKNIQYF.

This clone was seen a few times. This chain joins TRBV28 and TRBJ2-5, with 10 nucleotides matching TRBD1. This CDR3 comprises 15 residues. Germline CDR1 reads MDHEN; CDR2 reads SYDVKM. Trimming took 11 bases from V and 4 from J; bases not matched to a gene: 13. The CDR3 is CAAMSGQGELETQYF. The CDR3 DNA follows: TGTGCCGCCATGAGCGGACAGGGGGAGTTAGAGACCCAGTACTTC.

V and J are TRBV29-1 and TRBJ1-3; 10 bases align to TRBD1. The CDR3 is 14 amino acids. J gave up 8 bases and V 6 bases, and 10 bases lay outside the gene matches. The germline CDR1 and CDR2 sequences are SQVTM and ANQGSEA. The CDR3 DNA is TGCAGCGTGGCAGGGGGACAGGGGATCGACACCATATATTTT. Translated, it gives CSVAGGQGIDTIYF.

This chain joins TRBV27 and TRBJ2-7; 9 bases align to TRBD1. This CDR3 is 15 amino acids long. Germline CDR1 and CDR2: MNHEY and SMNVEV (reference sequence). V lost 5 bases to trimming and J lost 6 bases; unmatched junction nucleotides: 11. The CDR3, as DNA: TGTGCCAGCAGTCCCTGGGGGGACAGGGTTGCCGAGCAGTACTTC. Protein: CASSPWGDRVAEQYF.